This entry describes one T cell receptor beta chain. The data were taken from a study of blood T cell repertoires in COVID-19. Study as a whole: Sources were T cells, B-cell-depleted T cells, or PBMCs; the material itself was cDNA or gDNA.

The V segment lost 4 bases and the J segment 3 bases; nucleotides outside the gene matches: 6. Germline V gives CDR1 LNHDA, CDR2 SQIVND (reference sequence). This CDR3 is built from 15 residues. Authors' processing steps: By means of reference gene primer amplification, nucleated cell counts were estimated. Some clones are missing from TCRdb's copy, which holds only in-frame ones; the method was immunoSEQ multiplex PCR. V, J and clone size are taken as reported in that table, and D and trimming were inferred from the DNA itself. The sample contains approximately 190,000 clones, more than 70% of which appear only once.

The chain uses TRBV19 and TRBJ2-3; 8 bases are a match to TRBD2. The sequence came from a woman aged 35 to 49 who had recovered from COVID-19. Sequencing was done on a sample of peripheral blood. CDR3 DNA sequence: TGTGCCAGTAGTACAGCGGGAGCCCCAACAGATACGCAGTATTTT. Translating gives CASSTAGAPTDTQYF.